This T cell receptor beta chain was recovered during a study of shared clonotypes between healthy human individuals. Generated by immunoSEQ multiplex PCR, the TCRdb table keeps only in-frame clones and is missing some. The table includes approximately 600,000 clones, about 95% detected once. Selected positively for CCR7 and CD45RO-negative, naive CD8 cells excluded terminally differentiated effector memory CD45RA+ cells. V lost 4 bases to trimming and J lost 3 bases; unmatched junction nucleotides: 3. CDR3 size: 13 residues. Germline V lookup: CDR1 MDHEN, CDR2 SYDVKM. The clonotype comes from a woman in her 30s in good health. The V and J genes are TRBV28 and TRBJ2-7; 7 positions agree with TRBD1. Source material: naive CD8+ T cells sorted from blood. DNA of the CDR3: TGTGCCAGCAGTTATGACAGGGTCTACGAGCAGTACTTC. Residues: CASSYDRVYEQYF. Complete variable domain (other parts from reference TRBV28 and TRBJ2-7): DVKVTQSSRYLVKRTGEKVFLECVQDMDHENMFWYRQDPGLGLRLIYFSYDVKMKEKGDIPEGYSVSREKKERFSLILESASTNQTSMYLCASSYDRVYEQYFGPGTRLTVT.